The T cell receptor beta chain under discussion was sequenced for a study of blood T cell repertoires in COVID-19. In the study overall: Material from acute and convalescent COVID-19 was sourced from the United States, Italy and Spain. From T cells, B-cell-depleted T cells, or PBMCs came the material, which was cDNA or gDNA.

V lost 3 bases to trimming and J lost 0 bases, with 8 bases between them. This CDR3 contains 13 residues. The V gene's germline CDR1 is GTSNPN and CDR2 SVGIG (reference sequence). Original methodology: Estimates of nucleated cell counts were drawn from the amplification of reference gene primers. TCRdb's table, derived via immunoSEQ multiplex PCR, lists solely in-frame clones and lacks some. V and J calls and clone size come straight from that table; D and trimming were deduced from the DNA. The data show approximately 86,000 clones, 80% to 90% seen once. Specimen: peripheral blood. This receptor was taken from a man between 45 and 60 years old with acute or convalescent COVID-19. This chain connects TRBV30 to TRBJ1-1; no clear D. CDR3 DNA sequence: TGTGCCTGGAGAACAGAGCTGAACACTGAAGCTTTCTTT. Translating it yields CAWRTELNTEAFF.